This T cell receptor (beta chain) is drawn from a study of blood T cell repertoires in COVID-19. Authors' processing steps: How many nucleated cells were present was estimated from reference gene primer amplification. Clones were sequenced by immunoSEQ multiplex PCR, and TCRdb holds only the in-frame ones, with some missing. V, J and clone size were drawn from that table, and D and trimming were deduced from the DNA. The sample comprises 6,400 or so clones, 80% to 90% of which are singletons, and 7.5% to 9% rests with the top ten. CDR1 is SGHRS and CDR2 is YFSETQ in the germline V gene. This CDR3 spans 16 amino acids. The V and J ends lost 0 bases and 1 base respectively, with 10 bases between them.

The sequencing sample was made of peripheral blood. The chain employs TRBV5-1 and TRBJ2-2; D is possibly TRBD1 (6 bases). The receptor comes from a human donor in a cohort sampled during active COVID-19. The donor label of this sample is uncertain. The CDR3 coding sequence is TGCGCCAGCAGCTTGGCAGGGGCCAGGAACACCGGGGAGCTGTTTTTT. Its translation is CASSLAGARNTGELFF.